A single sample is the source of the 19 T cell receptor beta chains below, sequenced in a study of blood T cell repertoires in COVID-19. Libraries were prepared by immunoSEQ multiplex PCR; TCRdb keeps only in-frame clonotypes and omits some of them. The sample shows 650,000 to 800,000 clones, around 89% of them seen only once. Material for sequencing was peripheral blood. These receptors came from a woman aged 18-29 years with acute or convalescent COVID-19.

The chain carries TRBV9 and TRBJ2-7; TRBD1 is a possible D gene (5 bases). V was trimmed by 3 bases and J by 5 bases, leaving 9 bases between them. The CDR3 contains 12 residues. Germline V CDR1 and CDR2: SGDLS, YYNGEE. CDR3 in amino acids: CASSDDSNEQYF. In DNA form, the CDR3 reads TGTGCCAGCAGCGACGACAGTAACGAGCAGTACTTC.

The chain couples TRBV19 to TRBJ1-1; 7 bases are a match to TRBD1. The germline V gene encodes CDR1 LNHDA and CDR2 SQIVND (reference sequence). Losses at the gene ends were 1 base for V and 0 bases for J; bases not matched to a gene: 8. This CDR3 is built from 17 residues. CDR3 sequence: CASSIGGTDLMNTEAFF. In nucleotides, the CDR3 is TGTGCCAGTAGTATAGGAGGGACAGACCTAATGAACACTGAAGCTTTCTTT.

The V call is TRBV4-2, the J call TRBJ2-1, with TRBD1 matching over 7 bases. The CDR3 runs to 13 residues. The germline V gene has CDR1 LGHNA and CDR2 YNFKEQ. V trimming: 7 bases; J trimming: 5 bases; junction bases outside the gene matches: 5. CDR3 sequence: CASIGQVDNEQFF. The CDR3 DNA reads TGTGCCAGCATCGGACAGGTTGACAATGAGCAGTTCTTC.

The chain recombines TRBV5-1 with TRBJ2-7, with D uncertain. V lost 4 bases, J lost 0 bases, and 11 bases lay in between. Germline-derived CDR1 and CDR2 are SGHRS and YFSETQ. The CDR3 is 14 amino acids. In DNA, the CDR3 is TGCGCCAGCAGCCCGCCGGGTCTCTCCTACGAGCAGTACTTC. This codes for CASSPPGLSYEQYF. The entire variable domain, with the rest obtained from reference TRBV5-1 and TRBJ2-7, is as follows: KAGVTQTPRYLIKTRGQQVTLSCSPISGHRSVSWYQQTPGQGLQFLFEYFSETQRNKGNFPGRFSGRQFSNSRSEMNVSTLELGDSALYLCASSPPGLSYEQYFGPGTRLTVT.

The CDR3 here is CASSAGRYRDHEQYF. As DNA, the CDR3 is TGCGCCAGCAGCGCAGGAAGATACCGAGATCACGAGCAGTACTTC. The V gene is TRBV5-1, the J gene TRBJ2-7; D gene ambiguous. Trimming took 4 bases from V and 5 from J, leaving 19 bases between them. Germline V gene data show CDR1 as SGHRS and CDR2 as YFSETQ. This CDR3 is built from 15 residues.

The chain links TRBV7-8 to TRBJ1-1, with D possibly TRBD1 on 5 matching bases. This CDR3 spans 13 amino acids. CDR1 SGHVS and CDR2 FQNEAQ come from the germline V gene. With 11 bases removed from V and 0 bases from J, the gap between germline ends came to 13 bases. The DNA for the CDR3 is TGTGCCTCCAAGGGGATCCTGAACACTGAAGCTTTCTTT. Translation gives CASKGILNTEAFF.

V and J are TRBV15 and TRBJ1-1, with D possibly matching TRBD1 (5 bases). The V gene's germline CDR1 is LNHNV and CDR2 YYDKDF (reference sequence). The CDR3 is 15 amino acids. V was clipped by 5 bases and J by 6 bases, with 19 bases between them. CDR3 DNA sequence: TGTGCCACCAGCCCCTACAAAGGGGTCGGAGCTGAAGCTTTCTTT. Protein: CATSPYKGVGAEAFF. The variable domain in full, completed from reference TRBV15 and TRBJ1-1, reads DAMVIQNPRYQVTQFGKPVTLSCSQTLNHNVMYWYQQKSSQAPKLLFHYYDKDFNNEADTPDNFQSRRPNTSFCFLDIRSPGLGDTAMYLCATSPYKGVGAEAFFGQGTRLTVV.

The chain uses TRBV6-2 or TRBV6-3 and TRBJ2-3; D may be TRBD1 (5 bases). This CDR3 comprises 13 residues. CDR1 is MNHEY and CDR2 is SVGEGT in the germline V gene. Trimming took off 0 bases at V and 6 bases at J, with 7 bases between the two ends. CDR3 region: CASSYSGADTQYF. The CDR3 DNA follows: TGTGCCAGCAGTTACTCAGGGGCCGATACGCAGTATTTT.

The chain carries TRBV7-3 and TRBJ2-3; 7 nucleotides align to TRBD2. V was clipped by 5 bases and J by 0 bases; unmatched bases: 5. Germline CDR1 is SGHTA and CDR2 is FQGTGA. This CDR3 region has 15 residues. CDR3 sequence (DNA): TGTGCCAGCAGCGGGAGAGCGGGGAGCACAGATACGCAGTATTTT. It yields the protein CASSGRAGSTDTQYF.

This clone was detected once. The V and J genes are TRBV12-5 and TRBJ1-4; TRBD1 matches 8 bases. The germline V gene encodes CDR1 LGHNT and CDR2 FRNRAP. The CDR3 is 14 residues long. Germline trimming cut 7 bases from V and 5 bases from J; bases unmatched to any gene: 6. The CDR3 DNA sequence: TGTGCTAGTGTTGGACAGGGACCGAATGAAAAACTGTTTTTT. This translates into CASVGQGPNEKLFF.

The chain is built from TRBV11-2 and TRBJ1-2, with 8 positions matching TRBD1. V shed 2 bases and J 6 bases; nucleotides not matched to a gene: 2. There are 13 residues in the CDR3. Germline loops: CDR1 SGHAT, CDR2 FQNNGV. The CDR3 DNA reads TGTGCCAGCAGCTTAACAGGGGGGGATGGCTACACCTTC. Its translation is CASSLTGGDGYTF.

The V gene is TRBV10-3, the J gene TRBJ2-5; tentatively, D is TRBD1 (5 bases). This CDR3 has 15 amino acids. V was pared by 4 bases and J by 4 bases, with 16 bases between. Germline lookup yields CDR1 ENHRY and CDR2 SYGVKD. CDR3 nucleotide sequence: TGTGCCATCAGTGGGGCTCAGGGATTTCGAGAGACCCAGTACTTC. It yields the protein CAISGAQGFRETQYF.

This sequence joins TRBV4-1 and TRBJ2-7; unclear D gene. V shed 1 base and J shed 3 bases, with 13 bases lying between them. This CDR3 spans 15 amino acids. Germline CDR1 is MGHRA and CDR2 is YSYEKL. CDR3 protein: CASSQVSGEFYEQYF. Here the CDR3 DNA reads TGCGCCAGCAGCCAAGTATCTGGAGAGTTCTACGAGCAGTACTTC.

The table lists this clone with a few counts. In the same sample, other DNA sequences code for this CDR3. V is TRBV6-5 and J is TRBJ1-2, with a possible D match to TRBD1 (6 bases). Per the germline V gene, CDR1 is MNHEY and CDR2 is SVGAGI. V lost 6 bases to trimming and J lost 2 bases, with 16 bases between them. The CDR3 spans 15 residues. The CDR3 sequence is CASSLQGTGNYGYTF. DNA for the CDR3: TGTGCCAGCAGCCTCCAGGGGACGGGGAACTATGGCTACACCTTC.

The chain uses TRBV2 and TRBJ1-4; D may be TRBD1 (5 bases). V gave up 8 bases and J gave up 7 bases, with 23 bases separating them. The CDR3 contains 16 residues. Per the germline V gene, CDR1 is SNHLY and CDR2 is FYNNEI. In nucleotides, the CDR3 is TGTGCCAGCTCGTGGCAGGGTATTTCGTACGGTGAAAAACTGTTTTTT. This encodes CASSWQGISYGEKLFF.

This chain joins TRBV19 and TRBJ2-2; D might be TRBD1 (5 bases). V lost 6 bases to trimming and J lost 2 bases, with 10 bases between them. CDR3 size: 14 residues. Germline-derived CDR1 and CDR2 are LNHDA and SQIVND (reference sequence). CDR3 coding DNA: TGTGCCAGTAGCGAACAGGCCAACACCGGGGAGCTGTTTTTT. Translation gives CASSEQANTGELFF.

The V gene is TRBV13, the J gene TRBJ2-5, with TRBD1 matching over 8 bases. The CDR3 loop spans 13 amino acids. Trimming at V came to 5 bases and at J to 5 bases, leaving 4 bases not matched to a gene. CDR1 PRHDT and CDR2 FYEKMQ come from the germline V gene (reference sequence). DNA of the CDR3: TGTGCCAGCAGCCCCAGGGGGCGGGAGACCCAGTACTTC. Its translation: CASSPRGRETQYF.

This sequence joins TRBV19 and TRBJ1-2, with TRBD1 as a possible D gene (5 bases). Germline V gene lookup returns CDR1 LNHDA and CDR2 SQIVND (reference sequence). Trimming stripped 11 bases from V and 8 bases from J, with 18 bases between. The CDR3 has 12 residues. CDR3 sequence: CASRTPLEGYTF. The CDR3 nucleotides read TGTGCCTCCAGGACACCCCTCGAGGGCTACACCTTC.

The gene calls are TRBV2 and TRBJ1-6; TRBD1 aligns across 11 bases. V was pared by 7 bases and J by 6 bases, with 5 bases of the junction left unmatched. In germline, CDR1 is SNHLY, CDR2 FYNNEI. The CDR3 loop spans 15 amino acids. CDR3 protein: CASIRTGGGNSPLHF. The CDR3 region has the DNA TGTGCCAGCATCAGGACAGGGGGCGGTAATTCACCCCTCCACTTT.